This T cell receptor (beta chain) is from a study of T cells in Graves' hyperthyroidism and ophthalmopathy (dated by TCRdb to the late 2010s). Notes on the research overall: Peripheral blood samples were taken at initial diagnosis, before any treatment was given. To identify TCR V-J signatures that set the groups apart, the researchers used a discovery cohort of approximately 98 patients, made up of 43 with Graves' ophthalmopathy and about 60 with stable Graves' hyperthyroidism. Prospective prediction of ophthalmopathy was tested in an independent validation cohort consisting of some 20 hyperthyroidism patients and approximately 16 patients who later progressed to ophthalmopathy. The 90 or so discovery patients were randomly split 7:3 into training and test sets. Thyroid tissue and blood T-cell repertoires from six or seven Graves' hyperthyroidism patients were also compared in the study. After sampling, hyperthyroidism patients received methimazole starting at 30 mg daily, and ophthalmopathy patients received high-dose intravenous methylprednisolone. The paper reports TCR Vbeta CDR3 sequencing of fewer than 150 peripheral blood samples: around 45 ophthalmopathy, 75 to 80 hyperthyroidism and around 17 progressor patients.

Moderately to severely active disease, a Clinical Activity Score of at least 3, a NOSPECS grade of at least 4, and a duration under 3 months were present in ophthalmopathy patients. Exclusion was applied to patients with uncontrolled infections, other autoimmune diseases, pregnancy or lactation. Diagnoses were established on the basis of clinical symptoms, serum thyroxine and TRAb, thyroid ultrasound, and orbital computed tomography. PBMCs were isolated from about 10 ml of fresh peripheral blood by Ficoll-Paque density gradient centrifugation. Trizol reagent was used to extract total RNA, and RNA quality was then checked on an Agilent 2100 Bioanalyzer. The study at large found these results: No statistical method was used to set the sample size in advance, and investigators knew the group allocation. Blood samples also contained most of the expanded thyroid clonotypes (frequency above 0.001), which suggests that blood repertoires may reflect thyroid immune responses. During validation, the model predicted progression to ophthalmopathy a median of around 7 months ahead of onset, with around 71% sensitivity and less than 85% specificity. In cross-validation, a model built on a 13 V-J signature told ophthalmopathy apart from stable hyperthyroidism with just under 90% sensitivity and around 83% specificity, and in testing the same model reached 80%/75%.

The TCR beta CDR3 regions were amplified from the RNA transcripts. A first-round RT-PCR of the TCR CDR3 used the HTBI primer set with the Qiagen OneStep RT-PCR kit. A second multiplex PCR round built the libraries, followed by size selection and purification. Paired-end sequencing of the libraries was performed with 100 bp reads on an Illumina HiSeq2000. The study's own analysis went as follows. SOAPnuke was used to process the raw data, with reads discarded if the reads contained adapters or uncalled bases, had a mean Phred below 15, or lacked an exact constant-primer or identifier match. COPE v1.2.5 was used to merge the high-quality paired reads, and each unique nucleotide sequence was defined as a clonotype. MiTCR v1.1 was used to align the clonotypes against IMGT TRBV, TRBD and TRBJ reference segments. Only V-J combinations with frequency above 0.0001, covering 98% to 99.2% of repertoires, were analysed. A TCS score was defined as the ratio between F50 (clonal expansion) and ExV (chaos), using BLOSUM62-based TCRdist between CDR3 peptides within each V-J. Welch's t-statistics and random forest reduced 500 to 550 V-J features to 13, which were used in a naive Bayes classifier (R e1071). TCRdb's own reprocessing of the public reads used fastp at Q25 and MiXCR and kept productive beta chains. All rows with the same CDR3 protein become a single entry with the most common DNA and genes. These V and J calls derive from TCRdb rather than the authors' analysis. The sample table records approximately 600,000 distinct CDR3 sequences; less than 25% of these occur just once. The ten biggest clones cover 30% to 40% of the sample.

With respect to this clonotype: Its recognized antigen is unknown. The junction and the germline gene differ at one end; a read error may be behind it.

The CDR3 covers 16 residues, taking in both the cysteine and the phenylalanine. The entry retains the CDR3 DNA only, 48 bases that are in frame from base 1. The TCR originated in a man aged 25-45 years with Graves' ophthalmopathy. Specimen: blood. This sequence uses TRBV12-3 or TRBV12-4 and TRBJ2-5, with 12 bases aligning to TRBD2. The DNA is TGTGCCAGCAGTTTCGGACTAGCGGGGCGACAAGAGGCCCAGTACTTC. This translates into CASSFGLAGRQEAQYF.